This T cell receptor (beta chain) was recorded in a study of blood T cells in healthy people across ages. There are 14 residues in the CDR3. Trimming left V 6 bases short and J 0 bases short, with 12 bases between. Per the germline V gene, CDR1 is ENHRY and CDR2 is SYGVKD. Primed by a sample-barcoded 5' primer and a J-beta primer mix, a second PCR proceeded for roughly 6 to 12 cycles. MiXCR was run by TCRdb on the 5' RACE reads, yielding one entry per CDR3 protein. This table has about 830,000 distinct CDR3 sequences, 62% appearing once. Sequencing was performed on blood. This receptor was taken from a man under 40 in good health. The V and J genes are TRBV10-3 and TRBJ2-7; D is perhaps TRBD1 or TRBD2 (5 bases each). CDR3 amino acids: CAISPGTVSYEQYF. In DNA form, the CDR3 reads TGTGCCATCAGCCCCGGGACGGTCTCCTACGAGCAGTACTTC.